This T cell receptor beta chain was documented in a study of CD4 and CD8 cells across lung adenocarcinoma regions. The patients had localized lung adenocarcinoma, a non-small cell subtype. TCRdb processed the PCR reads anew with MiXCR; each CDR3 protein has one entry. The sample shows about 25,000 distinct CDR3 sequences, approximately 51% of them seen only once. In germline, CDR1 is MNHEY, CDR2 SMNVEV (reference sequence). Deletions cut 5 bases from V and 5 bases from J, with 16 bases between. The CDR3 is made up of 15 amino acids. The origin of this receptor is a male donor with lung adenocarcinoma. The CD4 and CD8 labels of this study may be unreliable. The J gene is TRBJ1-5, the V gene TRBV27; D might be TRBD1 (5 bases). Sequenced: CD8+ T cells from the center of a lung tumor. The CDR3 DNA is TGTGCCAGCAGTCCGACCGGGGCCCAATATCAGCCCCAGCATTTT. It is translated as CASSPTGAQYQPQHF.